This T cell receptor (beta chain) was recovered during a study of blood T cell repertoires in COVID-19. Study overall: Some COVID-19 samples were acute and others convalescent; all came from the United States, Italy and Spain.

TCRdb's copy holds only in-frame clones and misses some; the assay was immunoSEQ multiplex PCR. The data show under 300,000 clones, with roughly 84% seen just once and about 1.6% held by the top ten. This clone is a singleton in its sample. The V gene's germline CDR1 is KGHSH and CDR2 LQKENI. The V and J ends lost 3 bases and 6 bases respectively, with 9 bases between them. The CDR3 has 13 amino acids. This clonotype was obtained from a woman aged 40 to 55 who had recovered from COVID-19. The rearrangement joins TRBV18 to TRBJ2-1, with a weak D call TRBD1 (5 bases). Sequenced sample: peripheral blood. Here the CDR3 reads CASSPRRGNEQFF. CDR3 DNA sequence: TGTGCCAGCTCACCCCGAAGGGGCAATGAGCAGTTCTTC.